The rows below give T cell receptor beta chains drawn from one sample of a study of T cell responses to AZD1222 COVID-19 vaccine. The repertoire was sequenced with immunoSEQ multiplex PCR; TCRdb's copy has only in-frame clones and lacks some. The data show around 140,000 clones, about 90% seen once. This material consisted of peripheral blood, taken 28 days after the second dose of the MenACWY control vaccine. These receptors were obtained from an adult who received the MenACWY meningococcal vaccine as a control. Each CDR3 is given with its conserved first and last residue. D genes are given only for firm matches. Expanded clones get a size class; other rows say once, few or many, or leave the size out.

once TRBJ2-7 14 TRBD2 TRBV7-2 CASSTGTSAGEQYF TGTGCCAGCAGCACTGGGACTAGTGCGGGGGAGCAGTACTTC
NA TRBJ1-1 14 NA TRBV5-1 CASSLDAGARRAFF TGCGCCAGCAGCTTGGATGCGGGGGCCCGTCGAGCTTTCTTT
NA TRBJ1-1 15 NA TRBV19 CASSILEQRPPEAFF TGTGCCAGTAGTATATTGGAACAACGTCCTCCTGAAGCTTTCTTT
NA TRBJ1-4 13 NA TRBV6-5 CASTRQSNEKLFF TGTGCCAGCACCAGACAATCTAATGAAAAACTGTTTTTT
NA TRBJ2-3 13 NA TRBV5-1 CASSLAGSDTQYF TGCGCCAGCAGCTTGGCAGGTTCAGATACGCAGTATTTT
NA TRBJ1-1 13 NA TRBV10-3 CAIRGETNTEAFF TGTGCCATCAGGGGGGAGACGAACACTGAAGCTTTCTTT
NA TRBJ1-3 16 NA TRBV6-4 CASSDPGGPSGNTIYF TGTGCCAGCAGTGACCCCGGGGGGCCCTCTGGAAACACCATATATTTT
NA TRBJ2-2 17 TRBD2 TRBV7-6 CASSLGPGLAGTGELFF TGTGCCAGCAGCTTAGGACCGGGACTAGCGGGGACCGGGGAGCTGTTTTTT
NA TRBJ2-7 13 NA TRBV6-2/TRBV6-3 CASSPAGTYEQYF TGTGCCAGCAGTCCGGCGGGTACCTACGAGCAGTACTTC
NA TRBJ2-7 14 NA TRBV11-2 CASSLERSSYEQYF TGTGCCAGCAGCTTAGAGCGGAGCTCCTACGAGCAGTACTTC